Listed here are 29 T cell receptor beta chains from one sample, sequenced in a study of PD-L1 blockade in urothelial cancer (dated 2017 in TCRdb). Reading the label with the study, this specimen's time point is: peripheral blood 6 weeks after treatment start. Preparation of the library involved the immunoSEQ multiplex PCR assay. Held by TCRdb, this immuneACCESS table contains in-frame sequences only and omits some clones. Under half of the omission traces to an unresolved V gene where checked; the cause of the rest is unknown. The sample contains some 75,000 clones, 75% to 95% of them found a single time. 0.87% of the sample lies in the top ten. The specimen comprised PBMCs, sampled around atezolizumab (anti-PD-L1) treatment. These receptors came from a woman aged 80 or over with urothelial cancer.

This chain connects TRBV5-1 to TRBJ2-2; 11 bases line up with TRBD2. V was pared by 6 bases and J by 4 bases, with 5 bases of the junction left unmatched. CDR3 length: 15 amino acids. Looked up from germline, CDR1 is SGHRS and CDR2 is YFSETQ. Here the CDR3 reads CASNGGTSGTGELFF. The CDR3 bases are TGCGCCAGCAACGGCGGGACTAGCGGCACCGGGGAGCTGTTTTTT.

V is TRBV27 and J is TRBJ2-1; 9 positions agree with TRBD2. After removal of 2 bases from V and 5 bases from J, the junction contained 13 bases not matched to a gene. The CDR3 extends over 18 amino acids. Germline V gene sequence: CDR1 MNHEY, CDR2 SMNVEV (reference sequence). The CDR3 DNA reads TGTGCCAGCAGTTTAAACAGCGGGAGGCTCACAGGCCACAATGAGCAGTTCTTC. Amino acid sequence: CASSLNSGRLTGHNEQFF.

J is TRBJ2-2 and V is TRBV10-1; tentatively, D is TRBD2 (6 bases). The CDR3 consists of 14 residues. Germline V gene data show CDR1 as WNHNN and CDR2 as SYGVQD (reference sequence). Trimming cost V 8 bases and J 0 bases, with 10 bases left between them. The DNA for the CDR3 is TGCGCCAGCGAGGGGAGGCCGAACACCGGGGAGCTGTTTTTT. Protein sequence: CASEGRPNTGELFF.

The chain links TRBV7-8 to TRBJ1-5, with 8 bases lining up with TRBD1. Per germline, CDR1 SGHVS and CDR2 FQNEAQ. Germline trimming cut 4 bases from V and 7 bases from J; bases unmatched to any gene: 12. The CDR3 spans 16 residues. CDR3 amino acids: CASSWTRTGLRQPQHF. CDR3 DNA sequence: TGTGCCAGCAGCTGGACTCGGACAGGGCTCCGGCAGCCCCAGCATTTT. Filled out from reference TRBV7-8 and TRBJ1-5, the complete variable domain reads GAGVSQSPRYKVAKRGQDVALRCDPISGHVSLFWYQQALGQGPEFLTYFQNEAQLDKSGLPSDRFFAERPEGSVSTLKIQRTQQEDSAVYLCASSWTRTGLRQPQHFGDGTRLSIL.

The chain has TRBV7-9 and TRBJ1-2; D is possibly TRBD1 (6 bases). The V end was cut by 5 bases, the J end by 4 bases, with 14 bases between. This CDR3 has 14 amino acids. Germline-derived CDR1 and CDR2 are SEHNR and FQNEAQ (reference sequence). As DNA, the CDR3 is TGTGCCAGCAGCGGGGGTCAGGGGAGCTATGGCTACACCTTC. Translating gives CASSGGQGSYGYTF. Combining the CDR3 with reference TRBV7-9 and TRBJ1-2 gives the whole variable domain DTGVSQNPRHKITKRGQNVTFRCDPISEHNRLYWYRQTLGQGPEFLTYFQNEAQLEKSRLLSDRFSAERPKGSFSTLEIQRTEQGDSAMYLCASSGGQGSYGYTFGSGTRLTVV.

The rearrangement uses TRBV10-1 and TRBJ2-3; the match to TRBD2 covers 8 bases. CDR1 is WNHNN, CDR2 SYGVQD, per germline (reference sequence). There are 17 residues in the CDR3. With V trimmed by 5 bases and J by 5 bases, 15 bases remained unmatched. CDR3 bases: TGCGCCAGCAGTCCAGGGAGTGGGAGCGGGAGTGGAGATACGCAGTATTTT. It is translated as CASSPGSGSGSGDTQYF.

The V gene is TRBV6-5, the J gene TRBJ1-1; TRBD1 is a possible D gene (6 bases). Germline loops: CDR1 MNHEY, CDR2 SVGAGI. The V gene lost 6 bases and the J gene lost 4 bases, with 12 bases spanning the gap. The CDR3 has 13 amino acids. The CDR3 loop is CASRQGWGTEAFF. The CDR3 region has the DNA TGTGCCAGCAGACAGGGATGGGGCACTGAAGCTTTCTTT.

The chain joins TRBV2 to TRBJ1-4; 8 nucleotides align to TRBD1. The CDR3 is made up of 15 amino acids. The V and J ends lost 5 bases and 5 bases, in that order; junction bases with no gene match: 7. CDR1 and CDR2 (germline): SNHLY, FYNNEI. CDR3 in amino acids: CASSWATGGNEKLFF. CDR3 DNA sequence: TGTGCCAGCAGTTGGGCCACAGGGGGAAATGAAAAACTGTTTTTT.

The gene calls are TRBV19 and TRBJ2-3, with 7 bases that match TRBD2. The CDR3 has 14 amino acids. The germline gives CDR1 LNHDA, CDR2 SQIVND (reference sequence). V lost 1 base, J lost 6 bases, and 4 bases stayed unmatched. For the CDR3, the DNA is TGTGCCAGTAGTATAGGACTAGCCGGGGATACGCAGTATTTT. It encodes CASSIGLAGDTQYF.

The V and J genes are TRBV28 and TRBJ1-5; TRBD1 is a possible D gene (6 bases). Looked up from germline, CDR1 is MDHEN and CDR2 is SYDVKM. The V gene lost 8 bases and the J gene lost 6 bases, with 20 bases spanning the gap. The CDR3 covers 15 residues. DNA of the CDR3: TGTGCCAGCGCCCCAAGGGGGGGCTTAGGTCAGCCCCAGCATTTT. This codes for CASAPRGGLGQPQHF.

This clone was counted a single time. The V gene is TRBV7-9, the J gene TRBJ1-1, with D hard to call. The V and J ends lost 5 bases and 8 bases respectively, with 12 bases between them. Germline V CDR1 and CDR2: SEHNR, FQNEAQ (reference sequence). The CDR3 totals 12 residues. CDR3 loop: CASSLSGLEAFF. As DNA, the CDR3 is TGTGCCAGCAGCCTATCAGGACTAGAAGCTTTCTTT. Full variable domain (missing parts from reference TRBV7-9 and TRBJ1-1): DTGVSQNPRHKITKRGQNVTFRCDPISEHNRLYWYRQTLGQGPEFLTYFQNEAQLEKSRLLSDRFSAERPKGSFSTLEIQRTEQGDSAMYLCASSLSGLEAFFGQGTRLTVV.

This CDR3 is CASSLAGGPRTDTQYF. CDR3 DNA sequence: TGTGCCAGCTCCCTAGCGGGAGGGCCGAGGACAGATACGCAGTATTTT. The chain uses TRBV2 and TRBJ2-3; 12 nucleotides match TRBD2. The V and J ends lost 8 bases and 3 bases, in that order; junction bases with no gene match: 9. Germline V gene sequence: CDR1 SNHLY, CDR2 FYNNEI. The CDR3 has 16 amino acids.

J is TRBJ1-1 and V is TRBV7-2, with 9 bases aligning to TRBD1. Germline CDR1 and CDR2: SGHTA and FQGNSA. J gave up 5 bases and V 5 bases, and 3 bases lay outside the gene matches. This CDR3 is built from 13 residues. CDR3 sequence: CASSPTGGTEAFF. The CDR3 nucleotides read TGTGCCAGCAGCCCGACAGGGGGGACTGAAGCTTTCTTT.

The chain uses TRBV5-1 and TRBJ2-5; 8 positions agree with TRBD2. In germline, CDR1 is SGHRS, CDR2 YFSETQ. This CDR3 spans 16 amino acids. With V trimmed by 0 bases and J by 4 bases, 8 bases remained unmatched. As DNA, the CDR3 is TGCGCCAGCAGCTTGGGGACTAGCCGGGGGGGAGAGACCCAGTACTTC. Protein product: CASSLGTSRGGETQYF.

V and J are TRBV9 and TRBJ1-5; TRBD1 agrees at 9 bases. V shed 4 bases and J 0 bases; nucleotides not matched to a gene: 8. This CDR3 is 17 amino acids long. Germline loops: CDR1 SGDLS, CDR2 YYNGEE. Here the CDR3 reads CASSPGTGLSSNQPQHF. CDR3 nucleotides: TGTGCCAGCAGCCCAGGGACAGGGCTCTCTAGCAATCAGCCCCAGCATTTT.

This chain joins TRBV27 and TRBJ2-1, with 8 bases fitting TRBD2. The CDR3 spans 15 residues. CDR1 is MNHEY and CDR2 is SMNVEV in the germline V gene (reference sequence). The trim removed 8 bases at V and 3 bases at J, leaving 9 bases unmatched. The CDR3 region is CASGRAGANYNEQFF. The DNA for the CDR3 is TGTGCCAGCGGCCGAGCGGGGGCTAACTACAATGAGCAGTTCTTC.

This clone was found a few times. This sequence joins TRBV28 and TRBJ1-1; D is unclear. CDR3 length equals 11 residues. Trimming took 10 bases from V and 4 from J, leaving 10 bases between them. CDR1 and CDR2 (germline): MDHEN, SYDVKM. In nucleotides, the CDR3 is TGTGCCACCGAAATCGGCACTGAAGCTTTCTTT. Translated: CATEIGTEAFF.

The chain links TRBV6-1 to TRBJ2-7; TRBD2 might be the D (6 bases). CDR3 length equals 14 residues. V was clipped by 2 bases and J by 3 bases, with 11 bases between them. The V gene's germline CDR1 is MNHNS and CDR2 SASEGT. This CDR3 is CASSELGGRYEQYF. CDR3 nucleotides: TGTGCCAGCAGTGAACTTGGAGGGCGCTACGAGCAGTACTTC.

The genes are TRBV9 and TRBJ2-7; TRBD1 aligns across 8 bases. The germline CDR1 and CDR2 sequences are SGDLS and YYNGEE. V shed 3 bases, J shed 6 bases, and the junction held 5 bases outside the gene matches. The CDR3 has 13 residues. Here the CDR3 reads CASSASTGGEQYF. CDR3 in DNA: TGTGCCAGCAGCGCTTCCACAGGGGGCGAGCAGTACTTC.

This rearrangement joins TRBV7-9 to TRBJ2-3, with 12 nucleotides matching TRBD1. The CDR3 consists of 16 residues. From germline, CDR1 is SEHNR and CDR2 FQNEAQ (reference sequence). The ends lost 2 bases at V and 5 bases at J; junction bases unmatched: 5. The chain's CDR3 is CASSLFGTGGGDTQYF. The CDR3, as DNA: TGTGCCAGCAGCTTATTCGGGACAGGGGGCGGAGATACGCAGTATTTT.

J is TRBJ1-2 and V is TRBV28; D is perhaps TRBD1 (6 bases). The germline gives CDR1 MDHEN, CDR2 SYDVKM. V lost 6 bases to trimming and J lost 3 bases, with 14 bases between them. CDR3 length: 14 residues. The CDR3: CASSLRDTYYGYTF. The CDR3 nucleotides read TGTGCCAGCAGCCTCAGGGACACCTACTATGGCTACACCTTC.

The sample holds one count of this clone. V usage is TRBV19 and J usage is TRBJ2-1; 9 nucleotides agree with TRBD2. V trimming: 3 bases; J trimming: 10 bases; junction bases outside the gene matches: 10. This CDR3 region has 15 residues. Germline CDR1 reads LNHDA; CDR2 reads SQIVND (reference sequence). CDR3 DNA: TGTGCCAGTAGTATCCGGCGGGAGGGCCCCGGGGAGCAGTTCTTC. Encoded protein: CASSIRREGPGEQFF.

The rearrangement joins TRBV28 to TRBJ1-2; maybe TRBD1 (5 bases). The CDR3 covers 16 residues. Germline V gene data show CDR1 as MDHEN and CDR2 as SYDVKM. Trimming shortened V by 2 bases and J by 8 bases, and 21 bases separated the two germline ends. For the CDR3, the DNA is TGTGCCAGCAGTTTAGAAGGGATAAGACAGATAGGCGGCTACACCTTC. Amino acids: CASSLEGIRQIGGYTF.

The chain couples TRBV7-9 to TRBJ1-5; D unresolved. The CDR3 sequence is 14 residues long. Trimming cost V 5 bases and J 4 bases, with 12 bases left between them. Per germline, CDR1 SEHNR and CDR2 FQNEAQ (reference sequence). The chain's CDR3 is CASSPGGINQPQHF. CDR3 bases: TGTGCCAGCAGCCCCGGAGGGATTAATCAGCCCCAGCATTTT.

V and J are TRBV9 and TRBJ2-1; 7 nucleotides agree with TRBD2. The CDR3 totals 15 residues. Unmatched junction bases numbered 5, after V lost 0 bases and J lost 5 bases. Germline CDR1 and CDR2: SGDLS and YYNGEE. CDR3 residues: CASSVEGTTHNEQFF. The CDR3 bases are TGTGCCAGCAGCGTAGAGGGGACTACCCACAATGAGCAGTTCTTC.

V and J are TRBV7-8 and TRBJ2-2; the D is unclear. The ends were cut back, 2 bases at V and 6 bases at J, with 4 bases in the middle. CDR3 length: 12 residues. Germline lookup yields CDR1 SGHVS and CDR2 FQNEAQ. The CDR3 DNA sequence: TGTGCCAGCAGCTTACCGGCCGGGGAGCTGTTTTTT. The encoded protein is CASSLPAGELFF. The complete variable domain, with remaining parts taken from reference TRBV7-8 and TRBJ2-2, reads GAGVSQSPRYKVAKRGQDVALRCDPISGHVSLFWYQQALGQGPEFLTYFQNEAQLDKSGLPSDRFFAERPEGSVSTLKIQRTQQEDSAVYLCASSLPAGELFFGEGSRLTVL.

V usage is TRBV15 and J usage is TRBJ1-1, with a weak D call TRBD1 (6 bases). The length of the CDR3 is 12 residues. CDR1 and CDR2 (germline): LNHNV, YYDKDF (reference sequence). V dropped 9 bases and J dropped 2 bases, with 10 bases sitting between them. CDR3 in amino acids: CATGHRNTEAFF. The DNA for the CDR3 is TGTGCCACGGGACACCGAAACACTGAAGCTTTCTTT.

Here the CDR3 DNA reads TGTGCCAGCAGTGAAATGGCGGAAACTGAAGCTTTCTTT. Protein sequence: CASSEMAETEAFF. V gene TRBV6-1 combines with J gene TRBJ1-1; D gene ambiguous. Trimming took off 2 bases at V and 5 bases at J, with 9 bases between the two ends. Per germline, CDR1 MNHNS and CDR2 SASEGT. This CDR3 has 13 residues.

The genes are TRBV19 and TRBJ2-2; 9 bases are shared with TRBD1. Germline trimming cut 3 bases from V and 5 bases from J; bases unmatched to any gene: 4. CDR1 is LNHDA, CDR2 SQIVND, per germline (reference sequence). The CDR3 contains 15 residues. CDR3 protein: CASSMGTGRTGELFF. The CDR3, as DNA: TGTGCCAGTAGTATGGGGACAGGGAGAACCGGGGAGCTGTTTTTT.